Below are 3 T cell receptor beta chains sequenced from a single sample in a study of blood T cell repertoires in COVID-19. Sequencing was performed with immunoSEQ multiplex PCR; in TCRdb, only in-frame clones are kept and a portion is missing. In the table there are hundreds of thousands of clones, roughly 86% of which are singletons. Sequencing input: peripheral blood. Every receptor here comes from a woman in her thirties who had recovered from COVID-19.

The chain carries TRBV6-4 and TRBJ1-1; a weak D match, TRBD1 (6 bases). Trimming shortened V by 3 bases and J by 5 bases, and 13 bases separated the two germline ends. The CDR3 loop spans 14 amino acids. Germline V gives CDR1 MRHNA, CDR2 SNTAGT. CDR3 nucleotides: TGTGCCAGCAGTGAACAGGGAATGAGTACTGAAGCTTTCTTT. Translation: CASSEQGMSTEAFF.

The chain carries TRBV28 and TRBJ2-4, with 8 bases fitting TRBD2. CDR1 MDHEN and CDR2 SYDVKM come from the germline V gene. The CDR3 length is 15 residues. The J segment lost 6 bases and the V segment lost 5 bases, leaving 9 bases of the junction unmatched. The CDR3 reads CASSENSGARNIQYF. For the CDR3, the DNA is TGTGCCAGCAGTGAGAATAGCGGGGCTAGAAACATTCAGTACTTC.

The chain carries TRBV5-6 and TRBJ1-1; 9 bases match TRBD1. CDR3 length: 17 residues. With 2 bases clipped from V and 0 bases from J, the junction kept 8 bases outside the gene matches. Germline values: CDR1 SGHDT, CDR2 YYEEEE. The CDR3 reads CASSLHLQGALNTEAFF. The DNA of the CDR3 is TGTGCCAGCAGCTTACACCTACAGGGGGCCTTGAACACTGAAGCTTTCTTT. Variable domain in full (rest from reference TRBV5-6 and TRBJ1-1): DAGVTQSPTHLIKTRGQQVTLRCSPKSGHDTVSWYQQALGQGPQFIFQYYEEEERQRGNFPDRFSGHQFPNYSSELNVNALLLGDSALYLCASSLHLQGALNTEAFFGQGTRLTVV.